The rows below give T cell receptor beta chains drawn from one sample of a study of blood T cells in healthy people across ages. TCRdb re-called the 5' RACE reads with MiXCR, one entry per CDR3 protein. The sample consists of around 1.7 million distinct CDR3 sequences, 28% of them appearing once. The sequencing input was blood. These receptors were obtained from a woman aged 25 to 39 in good health. The CDR3 runs from the conserved cysteine through the conserved F or W. D genes are given only for firm matches. Rows give clone size only sometimes, using once, few, many, or a class for an expanded clone.

j_call	d_call	clone_size	v_call	cdr3_nt	cdr3_aa
TRBJ1-2	-	few	TRBV25-1	TGTGCCAGCAGTGAAAATTTCGGGCGGGAACGTGCCTATGGCTACACCTTC	CASSENFGRERAYGYTF
TRBJ2-1	TRBD2	-	TRBV5-6	TGTGCCAGCAGCTTGGCTGTAGCGGGTTACAATGAGCAGTTCTTC	CASSLAVAGYNEQFF
TRBJ2-2	-	-	TRBV10-3	TGTGCCATCAGTGAAACAGGCAACACCGGGGAGCTGTTTTTT	CAISETGNTGELFF
TRBJ2-1	TRBD2	-	TRBV7-2	TGTGCCAGCAGCTTAGATAGCGGCCTAGCGGGCGCCTCGCAGTTCTTC	CASSLDSGLAGASQFF
TRBJ2-7	-	many	TRBV11-2	TGTGCCAGCAGCTTAGAAGGGGGACTCGCCTACGAGCAGTACTTC	CASSLEGGLAYEQYF
TRBJ2-1	-	many	TRBV10-2	TGCGCCAGCAGTGAGTCGTGGGGGAGGTCCCGCAGCTCCTACAATGAGCAGTTCTTC	CASSESWGRSRSSYNEQFF
TRBJ2-6	-	many	TRBV5-4	TGTGCCAGCAGCTTGGAGGGTTTCTCGGGGGCCAACGTCCTGACTTTC	CASSLEGFSGANVLTF
TRBJ2-1	-	few	TRBV27	TGTGCCAGCAGTCGCCCGGGATGGGGGCTCGACAATGAGCAGTTCTTC	CASSRPGWGLDNEQFF
TRBJ2-1	-	-	TRBV19	TGTGCCAGTAGTATCCGGGAGTGGAATGAGCAGTTCTTC	CASSIREWNEQFF
TRBJ2-5	TRBD2	-	TRBV5-1	TGCGCCAGCAGCCCCCGTAGCGGGGGGAAAGAGACCCAGTACTTC	CASSPRSGGKETQYF
TRBJ2-1	-	few	TRBV14	TGTGCCAGCAGCCAAGTGAGTGGGAGATCCTACAATGAGCAGTTCTTC	CASSQVSGRSYNEQFF
TRBJ2-7	-	many	TRBV20-1	TGCAGTGGGGTTCTCGAGCAGTACTTC	CSGVLEQYF
TRBJ2-3	TRBD2	many	TRBV11-2	TGTGCCAGCAGCTTAAGGGGGACTAGCGGGGCGGCAGATACGCAGTATTTT	CASSLRGTSGAADTQYF
TRBJ2-7	TRBD1	-	TRBV18	TGTGCCAGCTCAGCGACGCCGGGACAGGGCCTAGAGGGTATCTACGAGCAGTACTTC	CASSATPGQGLEGIYEQYF
TRBJ2-4	TRBD1	few	TRBV5-6	TGTGCCAGCAGCCCTCTTTACGGGACAGAAAACATTCAGTACTTC	CASSPLYGTENIQYF
TRBJ1-5	-	-	TRBV7-2	TGTGCCAGCAGCTCAACGCGCAATCAGCCCCAGCATTTT	CASSSTRNQPQHF
TRBJ2-2	TRBD1	-	TRBV6-5	TGTGCCAGCAGCTCCACCCAGGGGGTCGGCACCGGGGAGCTGTTTTTT	CASSSTQGVGTGELFF
TRBJ2-3	TRBD2	-	TRBV7-8	TGTGCCAGCAGTTACAGCGGGACGAACACAGATACGCAGTATTTT	CASSYSGTNTDTQYF
TRBJ2-3	TRBD1	many	TRBV29-1	TGCAGCCTTGTCGGACAGGGATTCACAGATACGCAGTATTTT	CSLVGQGFTDTQYF
TRBJ1-1	-	few	TRBV9	TGTGCCAGCAGCGTAGGGTGGACAGAGAATGAAGCTTTCTTT	CASSVGWTENEAFF
TRBJ2-5	TRBD1	-	TRBV29-1	TGCAGCGCTCGACAGGGGAAAGAGACCCAGTACTTC	CSARQGKETQYF
TRBJ1-2	-	few	TRBV18	TGTGCCAGTATTTTACAGGCTCCCCAGGATGGCTACACCTTC	CASILQAPQDGYTF
TRBJ2-3	-	many	TRBV5-1	TGTGCCAGCAGCTTAAGGCCAGATACGCAGTATTTT	CASSLRPDTQYF